What follows is one T cell receptor (beta chain) and its context. The CDR3 runs 13 residues. Germline CDR1 SEHNR, CDR2 FQNEAQ (reference sequence). Trimming cost V 5 bases and J 12 bases, with 17 bases left between them. The data stem from a study of identical twins. TCRdb called the 5' RACE reads again in MiXCR, with one record for every CDR3 protein. The table shows fewer than 900,000 distinct CDR3 sequences, with roughly 20% occurring only once. These sequences were also reported in another study, on T cells expressing NK-cell markers. This second study notes: A range of about 1.0-8% of CD8+ T cells consisted of dominant NKG2C+ clonotypes in more than five donors.

The gene calls are TRBV7-9 and TRBJ2-1; D perhaps matches TRBD2 (6 bases). Sequencing was performed on PBMCs. This TCR came from a woman between 18 and 29 years old in good health. CDR3 nucleotides: TGTGCCAGCAGCCCTGTGGGGGACTGGTGGCAGTTCTTC. Translation: CASSPVGDWWQFF. Looking up the rest from reference TRBV7-9 and TRBJ2-1 gives the full variable domain: DTGVSQNPRHKITKRGQNVTFRCDPISEHNRLYWYRQTLGQGPEFLTYFQNEAQLEKSRLLSDRFSAERPKGSFSTLEIQRTEQGDSAMYLCASSPVGDWWQFFGPGTRLTVL.